Listed below are T cell receptor beta chains from one sample, sequenced in a study of blood T cell repertoires in COVID-19. Only in-frame clones appear in the TCRdb table, and some are missing; sequencing was by immunoSEQ multiplex PCR. The data show around 160,000 clones, around 86% seen once. Sequencing was done on a sample of peripheral blood. Receptors originate from a man older than 75 with acute or convalescent COVID-19. CDR3s include the opening cysteine and the closing phenylalanine or tryptophan. Each record gives: V gene, clone size, J gene, D gene, CDR3 protein, CDR3 DNA. D genes are given only for firm matches. Not every row has a clone size; where given, it reads once, few, many or a size class.

TRBV5-6	NA	TRBJ2-7	NA	CASSQKGGAEQYF	TGTGCCAGCAGCCAAAAAGGAGGGGCCGAGCAGTACTTC
TRBV29-1	few	TRBJ1-2	NA	CSVRVNYGYTF	TGCAGCGTTCGGGTTAACTATGGCTACACCTTC
TRBV3-1/TRBV3-2	NA	TRBJ1-5	NA	CASSTGSGNQPQHF	TGTGCCAGCAGTACAGGGTCGGGCAATCAGCCCCAGCATTTT
TRBV3-1/TRBV3-2	NA	TRBJ2-1	NA	CASRVQGEEQFF	TGTGCCAGCAGGGTTCAGGGTGAAGAGCAGTTCTTC
TRBV7-8	once	TRBJ2-2	TRBD2	CASSPRGTNTGELFF	TGTGCCAGCAGCCCGCGGGGGACGAACACCGGGGAGCTGTTTTTT
TRBV5-5	NA	TRBJ1-1	NA	CASSLFTGPNTEAFF	TGTGCCAGCAGCTTGTTCACAGGCCCGAACACTGAAGCTTTCTTT
TRBV6-5	NA	TRBJ1-5	NA	CASSLQGRGNQPQHF	TGTGCCAGCAGTTTACAGGGAAGAGGCAATCAGCCCCAGCATTTT
TRBV21-1	once	TRBJ2-7	NA	CASSKRDRERGGRYEQYF	TGTGCCAGCAGCAAAAGGGACCGGGAGCGGGGGGGCAGGTACGAGCAGTACTTC
TRBV11-2	NA	TRBJ1-3	NA	CASSLSSGSGNTIYF	TGTGCCAGCAGCTTATCATCGGGCTCTGGAAACACCATATATTTT
TRBV3-1/TRBV3-2	NA	TRBJ1-5	NA	CASSQGGPGGAWTNQPQHF	TGTGCCAGCAGCCAAGGGGGGCCAGGAGGCGCCTGGACCAATCAGCCCCAGCATTTT
TRBV28	NA	TRBJ2-7	NA	CASSAPDFPWQYF	TGTGCCAGCAGCGCCCCGGACTTCCCGTGGCAGTACTTC
TRBV6-1	NA	TRBJ1-6	TRBD1	CASSEGGRGVSPLHF	TGTGCCAGCAGTGAAGGTGGCAGGGGGGTTTCACCCCTCCACTTT
TRBV2	NA	TRBJ2-1	TRBD2	CASRYYGTSGYNEQFF	TGTGCCAGCAGATATTACGGGACTAGCGGGTACAATGAGCAGTTCTTC
TRBV5-5	NA	TRBJ2-7	NA	CASSPGQSSRYEQYF	TGTGCCAGCAGCCCAGGACAGAGCAGCCGCTACGAGCAGTACTTC
TRBV11-2	once	TRBJ1-2	TRBD1	CASSFGTVRGYTF	TGTGCCAGCAGCTTTGGGACAGTAAGGGGCTACACCTTC
TRBV30	NA	TRBJ1-4	NA	CAWSYASPGKLFF	TGTGCCTGGAGTTACGCCAGTCCAGGAAAACTGTTTTTT